This T cell receptor (beta chain) was sequenced during a study of T cells in Graves' hyperthyroidism and ophthalmopathy. Whole-study results and caveats: Most clonotypes expanded in thyroid above 0.001 were likewise present in blood.

TCR beta CDR3 sequences were amplified from RNA transcripts. The HTBI set primed first-round TCR CDR3 RT-PCR. TCRdb reprocessed the multiplex PCR reads with MiXCR, giving one entry per CDR3 protein. The sample lists 250,000 to 400,000 distinct CDR3 sequences; about 13% were seen once. Exclusion of a patient resulted from uncontrolled infection, other autoimmune disease, pregnancy or lactation. Thyroid ultrasound and orbital computed tomography, with clinical symptoms and serum thyroxine and TRAb, informed diagnoses. Fresh peripheral blood, 7.5 to 10 ml, was the source of the PBMCs. The germline gives CDR1 SNHLY, CDR2 FYNNEI. V dropped 4 bases and J dropped 3 bases, with 10 bases sitting between them. The length of the CDR3 is 13 residues. This clonotype appeared many times. As yet, its antigen is unknown.

The V and J genes are TRBV2 and TRBJ2-7; D ambiguous. Source material: blood. This TCR was recovered from a middle-aged woman with Graves' ophthalmopathy. The CDR3 is CASSGSWGYEQYF. In DNA, the CDR3 is TGTGCCAGCAGTGGATCCTGGGGCTACGAGCAGTACTTC.